Following are 10 T cell receptor beta chains from one sample sequenced in a study of OX40 agonist ivuxolimab in advanced cancers. To prepare the library, the immunoSEQ multiplex PCR assay was applied. TCRdb re-hosts the immuneACCESS table, in-frame sequences only. Its copies lack some clones; in the studies checked, an unresolved V gene accounts for under half of them, and the cause for the rest is not known. The sample table holds about 65,000 clones, of which 80% to 90% were seen once. Of the sample, 0.38% falls within the top ten clones. The sample in question was CD4+ or CD8+ T cells sorted from blood, obtained in a trial of the OX40 agonist ivuxolimab. The receptors were sampled from an adult with an advanced solid tumor such as melanoma, head and neck, liver or kidney cancer.

The chain joins TRBV7-2 to TRBJ1-1; 10 positions match TRBD1. CDR3 length: 15 amino acids. The germline gives CDR1 SGHTA, CDR2 FQGNSA. V gave up 4 bases and J gave up 5 bases; unmatched junction bases: 7. The CDR3 sequence is CASSSGQGGRTEAFF. In DNA, the CDR3 is TGTGCCAGCAGCTCCGGACAGGGGGGAAGGACTGAAGCTTTCTTT.

This clone was recorded a few times. The chain combines TRBV5-4 with TRBJ2-1; D ambiguous. Per germline, CDR1 SGHNT and CDR2 YYREEE (reference sequence). This CDR3 is built from 12 residues. V lost 4 bases and J lost 5, with 7 bases in between. CDR3 DNA sequence: TGTGCCAGCAGCACGCAGAACAATGAGCAGTTCTTC. Translation gives CASSTQNNEQFF.

The chain uses TRBV6-1 and TRBJ1-5; weak D call: TRBD1 (5 bases). Trimming removed 6 bases from V and 7 bases from J, with 10 bases in between. The CDR3 spans 12 residues. Germline CDR1 and CDR2: MNHNS and SASEGT. The DNA for the CDR3 is TGTGCCAGCAGCCGGACACCCCAGCCCCAGCATTTT. Its translation is CASSRTPQPQHF.

J is TRBJ1-2 and V is TRBV10-3; tentative D call: TRBD1 (5 bases). Germline V lookup: CDR1 ENHRY, CDR2 SYGVKD. The CDR3 runs to 19 residues. Trimming left V 4 bases short and J 8 bases short, with 32 bases between. Here the CDR3 DNA reads TGTGCCATCAGTGCTACGCCCTTATCCGGGACGTCGATGACCCTCGGCTACACCTTC. Protein product: CAISATPLSGTSMTLGYTF.

The chain links TRBV11-3 to TRBJ2-1, with 8 bases aligning to TRBD2. From germline, CDR1 is SGHNT and CDR2 YENEEA. This CDR3 is built from 15 residues. The J segment lost 6 bases and the V segment lost 5 bases, leaving 9 bases of the junction unmatched. The CDR3 DNA is TGTGCCAGCAGCCCCCGGGGGGGTGTGGGCAATGAGCAGTTCTTC. It translates to CASSPRGGVGNEQFF.

The V call is TRBV4-2, the J call TRBJ2-5, with D possibly TRBD2 on 7 matching bases. The CDR3 loop spans 16 amino acids. V lost 0 bases, J lost 2 bases, and 13 bases lay in between. The germline CDR1 and CDR2 sequences are LGHNA and YNFKEQ. The CDR3 here is CASSQEGAGTQETQYF. CDR3 coding DNA: TGTGCCAGCAGCCAAGAAGGAGCGGGGACACAAGAGACCCAGTACTTC.

The rearrangement uses TRBV7-3 and TRBJ2-3, with D unresolved. Deletions cut 0 bases from V and 0 bases from J, with 10 bases between. The CDR3 spans 16 residues. In germline, CDR1 is SGHTA, CDR2 FQGTGA. The CDR3 protein is CASSLTQPASTDTQYF. CDR3 nucleotide sequence: TGTGCCAGCAGCTTAACACAGCCAGCTAGCACAGATACGCAGTATTTT.

This chain connects TRBV14 to TRBJ2-1; 9 bases match TRBD2. Trimming cost V 1 base and J 12 bases; bases outside gene matches: 13. CDR1 SGHDN and CDR2 FVKESK come from the germline V gene. The CDR3 loop spans 16 amino acids. Written as DNA, the CDR3 is TGTGCCAGCAGCCAAGGACTTAGCGGGGGCGATTGGGGGCAGTTCTTC. This translates into CASSQGLSGGDWGQFF.

In regard to this clone: The junction does not match germline at one end; this may be a read error. V usage is TRBV5-4 and J usage is TRBJ1-2; D might be TRBD1 (5 bases). Germline V gene lookup returns CDR1 SGHNT and CDR2 YYREEE (reference sequence). The CDR3 is made up of 17 amino acids. For the CDR3, the DNA is TGCGCCAGCAGCCAAGAAGGATCGGGACGAAGGAACTATGGCTACACCTTC. Encoded protein: CASSQEGSGRRNYGYTF.

This chain joins TRBV25-1 and TRBJ2-5; D is ambiguous. Trimming took 4 bases from V and 4 from J, leaving 7 bases between them. The germline CDR1 and CDR2 sequences are MGHDK and SYGVNS. The CDR3 contains 12 residues. The CDR3 sequence is CASSVLSETQYF. CDR3 coding DNA: TGTGCCAGCAGTGTGTTATCAGAGACCCAGTACTTC.